Described below is a single T cell receptor (beta chain) sequence and its context. What antigen it recognizes has not been identified. Base-call qualities are not available, and no considerably larger clone is one nucleotide away. This record comes from a study of PD-L1 blockade in urothelial cancer (dated by TCRdb to 2017 to 2019). A note on the overall study: Every patient began therapy in 2014 and was given atezolizumab 1,200 mg intravenously every 3 weeks. Pretreatment tumor samples and matched peripheral blood, collected serially before and after atezolizumab treatment, underwent TCR sequencing. Twenty-five of 29 patients were identified as males with urothelial cancer of bladder origin, and a prior smoking history was reported by 18 of 29 patients. Patients had an ECOG performance status of 0 or 1 and had received between 0 and 3 prior chemotherapy regimens. Blood samples gave median yields of around 150,000 T cells and over 80,000 unique TCRs, along with a median clonality of approximately 0.084. Blood samples were analyzed at two time points: 3 weeks after treatment start (second dose) and 6 weeks after treatment start. Pretreatment blood TCR-seq was available for twenty-nine patients, at least one posttreatment blood collection was obtained for around 25 patients, and tumor TCR-seq was available for around 25 patients. In the same patients, pretreatment tumors underwent whole exome sequencing and RNA sequencing in addition to TCR sequencing. Durable clinical benefit was achieved by nine patients and was not achieved by 20 patients. Progression-free survival longer than 6 months counted as durable clinical benefit, and TCR features were additionally tested against both progression-free and overall survival. An exploratory multi-omic analysis was conducted of the somatic, immune and clinical correlates of response to PD-L1 blockade with atezolizumab in urothelial cancer.

Summary of the overall study and its limitations: Because of the small sample size (n ≈ 29) and the many exploratory analyses performed, the results are intended to be regarded as hypothesis-generating. Patients with durable benefit showed greater expansion of tumor-associated TCR clones in peripheral blood 3 weeks after starting treatment (n ≈ 21, p = 0.022). Improved progression-free and overall survival was found to be associated with pretreatment peripheral blood TCR clonality below the median.

Sequences MNHNS (CDR1) and SASEGT (CDR2) are obtained from the germline V gene. V loses 3 bases of germline sequence and J loses 6 bases, and the interval between the two ends is 6 bases. The CDR3 contains 13 residues, cysteine and phenylalanine counted. The entry retains the CDR3 DNA only, 39 bases that are in frame from base 1. The sample's time point label, in plain terms: pretreatment peripheral blood. A cohort of about 31 patients with locally advanced or metastatic urothelial carcinoma, treated at Memorial Sloan Kettering on a trial protocol, was included. Peripheral blood mononuclear cells were collected pretreatment and during treatment, at between 1 and 8 total time points per patient. The Qiagen DNeasy Blood extraction kit was used to purify genomic DNA from total PBMCs and tumor samples. PBMCs were collected pretreatment and during treatment, and were isolated and stored as previously described.

Synthetic TCR analog templates were spiked into each PCR to estimate absolute template abundance from read counts. Using the immunoSEQ assay, TCRbeta CDR3 regions were amplified from genomic DNA with bias-controlled V and J gene primers. Sequencing of rearranged TCRbeta segments was performed at approximately 20X coverage. The original methods were these. Sequencing errors were corrected by clustering, and CDR3s were annotated against IMGT so that V, D and J genes could be assigned. Only productive TCRbeta rearrangements were used in downstream analyses, excluding out-of-frame or stop-codon sequences. To compute clonality, Shannon entropy was normalized by the log of the number of unique productive sequences and then subtracted from one. Clones differing between time points or between blood and tumor were identified using Fisher's exact test with Benjamini-Hochberg correction, with an adjusted p below 0.01 applied as the threshold. The source is immuneACCESS, and TCRdb retained only in-frame sequences with V and J called. Part of the clones is not carried over; for the studies checked, unresolved V genes explain less than half of this, and the remainder is unexplained. D and trimming come from the DNA, and the V and J calls and clone size come from that table. This sample is represented by tens of thousands of clones; roughly 82% of them were singletons. 6.5% to 8.5% of the sample is held by the ten biggest clonotypes.

This material consisted of PBMCs, taken around atezolizumab (anti-PD-L1) treatment. The sequence came from a man between 60 and 70 years old with urothelial cancer. Recombination linked TRBV6-1 to TRBJ1-6; the D gene cannot be resolved reliably. The CDR3 protein: CASSDLSNSPLHF. The sequence in DNA is TGTGCCAGCAGTGACCTCAGTAATTCACCCCTCCACTTT.